These T cell receptor beta chains were read from a single sample in a study of cytomegalovirus exposure and HLA in healthy donors. TCRdb keeps only in-frame clones here, not all; method: immunoSEQ multiplex PCR. Of approximately 100,000 clones detected, roughly 80% appear once; the ten largest clones hold 2% to 3%. The sequencing input was PBMCs. The receptors come from a female donor in good health and CMV-seronegative. Each CDR3 is given with its conserved first and last residue. A D gene is named only where the DNA matches it firmly. A clone size is listed for some rows: how often the clone was seen (once, few, many), or a class if it is expanded.

j_call cdr3_length clone_size v_call d_call cdr3_nt cdr3_aa
TRBJ1-2 13 NA TRBV28 NA TGTGCCACTACTTTCGGAGCCTTTGGTGGCTACACCTTC CATTFGAFGGYTF
TRBJ1-1 16 few TRBV2 TRBD1 TGTGCCAGCAGCGTGATTAGACAGGGAGAGAACACTGAAGCTTTCTTT CASSVIRQGENTEAFF
TRBJ2-3 17 NA TRBV19 TRBD2 TGTGCCAGTAGTATAGGACTAGCGGGGGGCTCCACAGATACGCAGTATTTT CASSIGLAGGSTDTQYF
TRBJ1-2 12 NA TRBV28 NA TGTGCCAGCAGTGCGGATGACTATGGCTACACCTTC CASSADDYGYTF
TRBJ2-1 15 NA TRBV7-8 TRBD2 TGTGCCAGCAGCTGGCGGGGGGGAATCTACAATGAGCAGTTCTTC CASSWRGGIYNEQFF
TRBJ2-3 12 NA TRBV7-9 NA TGTTCCAGCAGAACATACGCCGATACGCAGTATTTT CSSRTYADTQYF
TRBJ2-1 15 NA TRBV10-2 TRBD1 TGCGCCAGCAGTGAGTCTCAGGACAGGGTTGATGAGCAGTTCTTC CASSESQDRVDEQFF
TRBJ1-1 14 NA TRBV27 NA TGTGCCAGCAGCCCCCCCCGCGGGAACACTGAAGCTTTCTTT CASSPPRGNTEAFF
TRBJ2-7 13 NA TRBV2 TRBD1 TGTGCCAGCAGCTCGACAGGGGTCTACGAGCAGTACTTC CASSSTGVYEQYF
TRBJ1-5 15 NA TRBV7-9 NA TGTGCCAGCAGCTTTTTCGTCACGGACTCGGGGCCCCAGCATTTT CASSFFVTDSGPQHF
TRBJ2-1 16 NA TRBV28 TRBD2 TGTGCCAGCAGTTTAACGTCAAGCGGGGGGGCCGGTGAGCAGTTCTTC CASSLTSSGGAGEQFF
TRBJ1-5 13 few TRBV2 NA TGTGCCAGCCATGAGAGGGAGGGTCAGCCCCAGCATTTT CASHEREGQPQHF
TRBJ1-5 14 NA TRBV2 NA TGTGCCAGCAGAGAGCGGACGGGCAATCAGCCCCAGCATTTT CASRERTGNQPQHF
TRBJ1-1 16 NA TRBV11-2 NA TGTGCCAGCAGCATGGGGGGGCTAGGAATGAACACTGAAGCTTTCTTT CASSMGGLGMNTEAFF
TRBJ2-7 15 few TRBV4-3 TRBD1 TGCGCCAGCAGCCAAGGGGCGGGACAGGGACTCGAGCAGTACTTC CASSQGAGQGLEQYF
TRBJ2-5 12 once TRBV19 NA TGTGCCAGTAGCTTCTTACAGGGGACCCAGTACTTC CASSFLQGTQYF
TRBJ2-2 20 NA TRBV27 NA TGTGCCAGCAGTTTATCAATTATCCAATGGCAGGGCCCGAACACCGGGGAGCTGTTTTTT CASSLSIIQWQGPNTGELFF
TRBJ2-2 15 few TRBV5-1 TRBD1 TGCGCCAGCAGCTGGGGACAGGGGAACACCGGGGAGCTGTTTTTT CASSWGQGNTGELFF
TRBJ2-7 14 NA TRBV7-8 NA TGTGCCAGCAGACCCGAGGGGACTTCCTACGAGCAGTACTTC CASRPEGTSYEQYF
TRBJ1-1 13 few TRBV6-6 NA TGTGCCAGCAGTTACTCCCAAGGGAGTGAAGCTTTCTTT CASSYSQGSEAFF
TRBJ2-7 12 NA TRBV7-6 NA TGTGCCAGCAGCTTCACAGGGAGCGAGCAGTACTTC CASSFTGSEQYF
TRBJ1-1 13 few TRBV19 NA TGTGCCAGTAGTATCCAGGAGGGGATGGAAGCTTTCTTT CASSIQEGMEAFF
TRBJ2-6 15 once TRBV11-2 NA TGTGCCAGCAGCCAGGAGGGGGGGGTAATTCGCGTCCTGACTTTC CASSQEGGVIRVLTF
TRBJ1-5 14 once TRBV2 TRBD1 TGTGCCAGCACGGGACAGCCAGAGAGTGAGCCCCAGCATTTT CASTGQPESEPQHF
TRBJ1-2 16 NA TRBV4-2 NA TGTGCCAGCAGCCAAGAATCGGGGGGAAGGGGAGATGGCTACACCTTC CASSQESGGRGDGYTF
TRBJ2-7 15 NA TRBV27 NA TGTGCCAGCAGTTTAGTGTCCGGGGATGTCTACGAGCAGTACTTC CASSLVSGDVYEQYF
TRBJ2-5 14 NA TRBV5-1 NA TGCGCCAGCAGCTTCCGGGACTCAATTCAGGAGCAGTACTTC CASSFRDSIQEQYF
TRBJ2-6 15 NA TRBV10-3 NA TGTGCCACTAGGGGGGGGAGCTCTGGGGCCAACGTCCTGACTTTC CATRGGSSGANVLTF
TRBJ2-7 14 few TRBV11-3 NA TGTGCCAGCAGCTTAGTCGGCAGGATCTACGAGCAGTACTTC CASSLVGRIYEQYF
TRBJ2-5 14 NA TRBV11-2 TRBD1 TGTGCCAGCAGCCGACAGGGGATTCGAGAGACCCAGTACTTC CASSRQGIRETQYF
TRBJ1-4 15 NA TRBV2 TRBD1 TGTGCCAGCAGAGCAGACAGGGCTGGGGGGGAAAAACTGTTTTTT CASRADRAGGEKLFF
TRBJ1-1 12 NA TRBV30 TRBD1 TGTGCCTGCCTCCGGGACAGGGGTAGGACTTTCTTT CACLRDRGRTFF